Listed here are 18 T cell receptor beta chains from one sample, sequenced in a study of control samples from healthy donors and cancer patients. Produced via immunoSEQ multiplex PCR; TCRdb's table is partial and in-frame only. The sample holds 130,000 or so clones, roughly 89% seen once. The sequenced material came from PBMCs. These receptors all stem from a man aged 50-60 years with head and neck cancer.

This chain connects TRBV7-9 to TRBJ1-3, with 11 bases fitting TRBD1. The CDR3 has 16 amino acids. Germline loops: CDR1 SEHNR, CDR2 FQNEAQ (reference sequence). Unmatched junction bases numbered 6, after V lost 5 bases and J lost 3 bases. The CDR3 coding sequence is TGTGCCAGCAGCCCACGGACAGGGGGCATTGGAAACACCATATATTTT. It yields the protein CASSPRTGGIGNTIYF.

The chain carries TRBV5-4 and TRBJ1-2, with D perhaps TRBD1 (6 bases). In germline, CDR1 is SGHNT, CDR2 YYREEE (reference sequence). The CDR3 covers 14 residues. Deletions cut 0 bases from V and 4 bases from J, with 10 bases between. CDR3 DNA: TGTGCCAGCAGCTTGGTCAGGGGCCTCTATGGCTACACCTTC. Residues: CASSLVRGLYGYTF.

The rearrangement uses TRBV5-4 and TRBJ1-6; the D is unclear. This CDR3 region has 13 residues. The germline V gene has CDR1 SGHNT and CDR2 YYREEE (reference sequence). Trimming pared 4 bases from V and 11 bases from J, leaving 13 bases between. In DNA, the CDR3 is TGTGCCAGCAGCAGCTCGCTGGGGACACCCCTCCACTTT. Translated, it gives CASSSSLGTPLHF.

This chain joins TRBV3-1 (or the pseudogene TRBV3-2) and TRBJ2-7, with 13 bases lining up with TRBD2. Looked up from germline, CDR1 is LGHDT and CDR2 is YNNKEL (reference sequence). Trimming took 1 base from V and 6 from J; bases not matched to a gene: 3. The CDR3 runs 15 residues. CDR3 residues: CASSQGGTSGIEQYF. The CDR3 nucleotides are TGTGCCAGCAGCCAAGGGGGGACTAGCGGGATCGAGCAGTACTTC.

This clone has a single count. This chain uses TRBV29-1 with TRBJ1-5, with 9 bases lining up with TRBD1. The CDR3 totals 16 residues. In germline, CDR1 is SQVTM, CDR2 ANQGSEA. V lost 4 bases to trimming and J lost 1 base; unmatched junction nucleotides: 8. CDR3 coding DNA: TGCAGCGTTGGGGGGGGGACAGGGACGAGCAATCAGCCCCAGCATTTT. This sequence encodes CSVGGGTGTSNQPQHF. Full variable domain (missing parts from reference TRBV29-1 and TRBJ1-5): SAVISQKPSRDICQRGTSLTIQCQVDSQVTMMFWYRQQPGQSLTLIATANQGSEATYESGFVIDKFPISRPNLTFSTLTVSNMSPEDSSIYLCSVGGGTGTSNQPQHFGDGTRLSIL.

The CDR3 protein is CASSPLGGSNTEAFF. CDR3 bases: TGTGCCAGCAGCCCACTGGGGGGTTCGAACACTGAAGCTTTCTTT. V and J are TRBV7-8 and TRBJ1-1; D possibly corresponds to TRBD1 (5 bases). The V and J ends lost 5 bases and 1 base respectively, with 14 bases between them. Per germline, CDR1 SGHVS and CDR2 FQNEAQ. The CDR3 loop spans 15 amino acids.

The V call is TRBV4-1, the J call TRBJ1-1, with D unclear. The V gene lost 1 base and the J gene lost 4 bases, with 10 bases spanning the gap. Germline V gene lookup returns CDR1 MGHRA and CDR2 YSYEKL. This CDR3 has 14 residues. CDR3 loop: CASSQGRVSTEAFF. As DNA, the CDR3 is TGCGCCAGCAGCCAAGGGAGGGTATCCACTGAAGCTTTCTTT.

The chain links TRBV10-3 to TRBJ1-1; unclear D gene. Germline-derived CDR1 and CDR2 are ENHRY and SYGVKD. The CDR3 totals 11 residues. The ends were cut back, 6 bases at V and 1 base at J, with 3 bases in the middle. The CDR3 spells CAIRQNTEAFF. CDR3 nucleotide sequence: TGTGCCATCAGACAGAACACTGAAGCTTTCTTT.

The chain combines TRBV11-1 with TRBJ1-1; tentative D call: TRBD1 (5 bases). Germline assignment: CDR1 SGHAT and CDR2 FQDESV (reference sequence). The V end was cut by 5 bases, the J end by 4 bases, with 8 bases between. The CDR3 is made up of 12 amino acids. The CDR3 DNA sequence: TGTGCCAGCAGCCCCGGGGGCACTGAAGCTTTCTTT. Its protein product is CASSPGGTEAFF.

The chain joins TRBV5-4 to TRBJ2-3; 8 nucleotides agree with TRBD2. The CDR3 is 14 residues long. From germline, CDR1 is SGHNT and CDR2 YYREEE (reference sequence). Germline trimming cut 2 bases from V and 5 bases from J; bases unmatched to any gene: 4. For the CDR3, the DNA is TGTGCCAGCAGCTTCTCTGCGGGAGGAGATACGCAGTATTTT. Its protein is CASSFSAGGDTQYF.

This clone has just one count. The CDR3 region has the DNA TGTGCCAGCAGCAAAAACTACCCTCAAGAGACCCAGTACTTC. Translation gives CASSKNYPQETQYF. The chain recombines TRBV27 with TRBJ2-5; D unclear. The V and J ends lost 6 bases and 2 bases respectively, with 13 bases between them. Germline loops: CDR1 MNHEY, CDR2 SMNVEV (reference sequence). The CDR3 length is 14 residues.

The rearrangement links TRBV27 to TRBJ2-1; D possibly uses TRBD1 or TRBD2 (5 bases each). The CDR3 covers 17 residues. Germline CDR1 and CDR2: MNHEY and SMNVEV (reference sequence). Trimming stripped 3 bases from V and 6 bases from J, with 21 bases between. CDR3 region: CASSFWIAGTQGNEQFF. The CDR3 region has the DNA TGTGCCAGCAGTTTTTGGATAGCCGGGACCCAGGGCAATGAGCAGTTCTTC.

This rearrangement joins TRBV27 to TRBJ2-7; tentative D call: TRBD2 (6 bases). CDR1 and CDR2 from the germline V gene are MNHEY and SMNVEV (reference sequence). Trimming cost V 7 bases and J 6 bases, with 22 bases left between them. The CDR3 has 15 residues. The CDR3 DNA reads as TGTGCCAGCACCAAACTTTCAACGGCGGGGAGCGAGCAGTACTTC. Translated: CASTKLSTAGSEQYF.

V is TRBV7-3 and J is TRBJ2-1, with TRBD1 matching 9 bases. The V gene's germline CDR1 is SGHTA and CDR2 FQGTGA. With V trimmed by 6 bases and J by 5 bases, 8 bases remained unmatched. The CDR3 runs to 15 residues. The CDR3 protein is CASRAEGQGHNEQFF. DNA of the CDR3: TGTGCCAGCAGAGCCGAGGGACAGGGACACAATGAGCAGTTCTTC.

The V gene is TRBV10-3, the J gene TRBJ1-4; TRBD1 is a possible D gene (6 bases). The CDR3 extends over 13 amino acids. The germline gives CDR1 ENHRY, CDR2 SYGVKD. V lost 4 bases, J lost 8 bases, and 11 bases lay in between. The CDR3 reads CAISAGGREKLFF. CDR3 bases: TGTGCCATCAGTGCTGGGGGGCGAGAAAAACTGTTTTTT.

The V and J genes are TRBV2 and TRBJ2-2, with a tentative D call TRBD1 (6 bases). Per germline, CDR1 SNHLY and CDR2 FYNNEI. With 6 bases removed from V and 0 bases from J, the gap between germline ends came to 11 bases. CDR3 size: 15 residues. The CDR3 loop reads CASRRTASNTGELFF. The CDR3 DNA follows: TGTGCCAGCAGAAGGACAGCCTCGAACACCGGGGAGCTGTTTTTT.

V usage is TRBV5-1 and J usage is TRBJ1-1; D remains ambiguous. Trimming left V 2 bases short and J 7 bases short, with 9 bases between. Germline assignment: CDR1 SGHRS and CDR2 YFSETQ. This CDR3 contains 12 residues. The CDR3 loop reads CASSLGWNEAFF. The CDR3 DNA is TGCGCCAGCAGCTTAGGATGGAATGAAGCTTTCTTT.

The J gene is TRBJ2-5, the V gene TRBV5-1; D remains ambiguous. The germline CDR1 and CDR2 sequences are SGHRS and YFSETQ. The ends were cut back, 1 base at V and 2 bases at J, with 9 bases in the middle. This CDR3 contains 14 residues. The CDR3 nucleotides read TGCGCCAGCAGCTTGATTGGGCAGCAAGAGACCCAGTACTTC. Its protein product is CASSLIGQQETQYF.